The 30 T cell receptor beta chains presented below share a single source sample, sequenced in a study of monozygotic twins with cystic fibrosis. Using immunoSEQ multiplex PCR, the repertoire was profiled, and TCRdb retains in-frame clones only, with some absent. This repertoire shows about 22,000 clones, about 97% found once; its top ten account for roughly 0.15%. The sample taken for sequencing was blood. The receptors were gathered from a girl between 10 and 17 years old with cystic fibrosis.

The gene calls are TRBV30 and TRBJ2-3, with 14 bases aligning to TRBD2. CDR1 GTSNPN and CDR2 SVGIG come from the germline V gene (reference sequence). With V trimmed by 5 bases and J by 5 bases, 6 bases remained unmatched. The length of the CDR3 is 15 residues. CDR3 in amino acids: CAWETSGRGLDTQYF. In nucleotides, the CDR3 is TGTGCCTGGGAGACTAGCGGGAGGGGCTTAGATACGCAGTATTTT.

V gene TRBV18 combines with J gene TRBJ1-1; D might be TRBD1 (5 bases). V lost 3 bases to trimming and J lost 5 bases, with 13 bases between them. Germline CDR1 and CDR2: KGHSH and LQKENI. CDR3 length: 14 residues. The CDR3 here is CASSPDLRGTEAFF. Here the CDR3 DNA reads TGTGCCAGCTCACCGGATCTAAGGGGAACTGAAGCTTTCTTT.

V is TRBV7-2 and J is TRBJ2-3; D unresolved. This CDR3 region has 14 residues. Between the trimmed V and J ends, which lost 5 bases and 4 bases, there was a span of 13 bases. Germline V gene sequence: CDR1 SGHTA, CDR2 FQGNSA. CDR3 protein: CASSLYRLSDTQYF. CDR3 nucleotides: TGTGCCAGCAGCCTATATCGACTGTCAGATACGCAGTATTTT.

The rearrangement uses TRBV28 and TRBJ2-1; D is unclear. CDR1 and CDR2 from the germline V gene are MDHEN and SYDVKM. The CDR3 runs 12 residues. V was pared by 5 bases and J by 12 bases, with 14 bases between. CDR3 sequence: CASSPSAVWQFF. The CDR3 nucleotides read TGTGCCAGCAGTCCCTCGGCTGTTTGGCAGTTCTTC.

The chain joins TRBV2 to TRBJ2-7; 9 positions match TRBD1. CDR1 SNHLY and CDR2 FYNNEI come from the germline V gene. The V and J ends lost 10 bases and 5 bases, in that order; junction bases with no gene match: 9. The CDR3 totals 13 residues. In DNA form, the CDR3 reads TGTGCCACCACGGGACAGGGTGTGAACGAGCAGTACTTC. It yields the protein CATTGQGVNEQYF. The full variable domain, with the rest looked up from reference TRBV2 and TRBJ2-7, is EPEVTQTPSHQVTQMGQEVILRCVPISNHLYFYWYRQILGQKVEFLVSFYNNEISEKSEIFDDQFSVERPDGSNFTLKIRSTKLEDSAMYFCATTGQGVNEQYFGPGTRLTVT.

The genes are TRBV18 and TRBJ2-3; D remains ambiguous. CDR1 KGHSH and CDR2 LQKENI come from the germline V gene. V lost 3 bases and J lost 6, with 7 bases in between. The CDR3 consists of 12 residues. The CDR3 protein is CASSPAPDTQYF. The CDR3 nucleotides read TGTGCCAGCTCACCGGCCCCGGATACGCAGTATTTT.

Only one count was recorded for this clone. The genes are TRBV5-4 and TRBJ2-3, with 13 bases lining up with TRBD2. V shed 4 bases and J 8 bases; nucleotides not matched to a gene: 7. The CDR3 runs to 15 residues. The germline CDR1 and CDR2 sequences are SGHNT and YYREEE (reference sequence). In DNA form, the CDR3 reads TGTGCCAGCAGCGACGGACTAGCGGGAGAGCGTACGCAGTATTTT. Its translation is CASSDGLAGERTQYF.

The rearrangement uses TRBV6-6 and TRBJ1-4; 10 bases align to TRBD1. CDR1 is MNHNY, CDR2 SVGAGI, per germline (reference sequence). This CDR3 has 12 residues. With 11 bases clipped from V and 6 bases from J, the junction kept 3 bases outside the gene matches. In DNA form, the CDR3 reads TGTGCCGTTGGACAGGGGGATGAAAAACTGTTTTTT. Protein product: CAVGQGDEKLFF.

V usage is TRBV5-1 and J usage is TRBJ1-1, with D unresolved. The CDR3 extends over 11 amino acids. V lost 8 bases, J lost 2 bases, and 7 bases lay in between. The germline V gene has CDR1 SGHRS and CDR2 YFSETQ. The CDR3 bases are TGCGCCAGTAACAGCAACACTGAAGCTTTCTTT. The encoded protein is CASNSNTEAFF.

The J gene is TRBJ1-2, the V gene TRBV27; D is unresolved. V was pared by 5 bases and J by 7 bases, with 17 bases between. This CDR3 comprises 14 residues. The germline CDR1 and CDR2 sequences are MNHEY and SMNVEV (reference sequence). DNA of the CDR3: TGTGCCAGCAGTCTCCTGGGCGGAGGTGGTGGCTACACCTTC. Protein sequence: CASSLLGGGGGYTF.

V and J are TRBV6-5 and TRBJ1-4; D unresolved. V shed 2 bases and J shed 8 bases, with 15 bases lying between them. The CDR3 totals 15 residues. CDR1 is MNHEY, CDR2 SVGAGI, per germline. The chain's CDR3 is CASSYGKGLGEKLFF. Here the CDR3 DNA reads TGTGCCAGCAGTTACGGGAAAGGGTTGGGGGAAAAACTGTTTTTT.

The DNA for the CDR3 is TGTGCCAGCAGCAAATCTACAGATCGCTATGGCTACACCTTC. Translating gives CASSKSTDRYGYTF. The rearrangement joins TRBV21-1 to TRBJ1-2; the table's D call of TRBD1 was not tested on the DNA. TRBV21-1 is an annotated pseudogene. There are 14 residues in the CDR3.

The genes are TRBV9 and TRBJ2-1; 12 nucleotides line up with TRBD2. This CDR3 contains 19 residues. Per germline, CDR1 SGDLS and CDR2 YYNGEE. Unmatched junction bases numbered 14, after V lost 3 bases and J lost 4 bases. The CDR3 nucleotides read TGTGCCAGCAGCGATTCCCTCACCGGGACTAGCGGGTTTTACAATGAGCAGTTCTTC. Encoded protein: CASSDSLTGTSGFYNEQFF.

CDR3 in amino acids: CASSYAGFDTQYF. The CDR3 DNA sequence: TGTGCCAGCAGTTACGCGGGGTTCGATACGCAGTATTTT. This chain joins TRBV6-6 and TRBJ2-3; TRBD2 might be the D (6 bases). Trimming took off 2 bases at V and 6 bases at J, with 9 bases between the two ends. Germline V gives CDR1 MNHNY, CDR2 SVGAGI (reference sequence). This CDR3 is 13 amino acids long.

The rearrangement uses TRBV6-1 and TRBJ2-1; D gene unclear. V lost 4 bases, J lost 6 bases, and 10 bases lay in between. Looked up from germline, CDR1 is MNHNS and CDR2 is SASEGT. CDR3 size: 13 residues. CDR3 in DNA: TGTGCCAGCAGTGGGGCCCCAGGCAATGAGCAGTTCTTC. This sequence encodes CASSGAPGNEQFF.

This chain joins TRBV9 and TRBJ1-2, with 12 nucleotides matching TRBD1. The CDR3 has 19 amino acids. The germline V gene has CDR1 SGDLS and CDR2 YYNGEE. Unmatched junction bases numbered 13, after V lost 2 bases and J lost 2 bases. The CDR3 sequence is CASSVRSGTGGTRNYGYTF. In DNA form, the CDR3 reads TGTGCCAGCAGCGTTCGGAGCGGGACAGGGGGCACGAGGAACTATGGCTACACCTTC.

The gene calls are TRBV5-4 and TRBJ2-5; D unclear. V lost 3 bases, J lost 7 bases, and 10 bases lay in between. The CDR3 extends over 12 amino acids. Germline V gene data show CDR1 as SGHNT and CDR2 as YYREEE (reference sequence). The CDR3: CASSSSTATQYF. DNA for the CDR3: TGTGCCAGCAGCTCTTCCACCGCGACCCAGTACTTC.

The J gene is TRBJ2-1, the V gene TRBV9; TRBD2 agrees at 7 bases. Germline V lookup: CDR1 SGDLS, CDR2 YYNGEE. The CDR3 is made up of 15 amino acids. J gave up 4 bases and V 3 bases, and 7 bases lay outside the gene matches. CDR3: CASSANSGLYNEQFF. The CDR3 DNA sequence: TGTGCCAGCAGCGCCAATAGCGGGCTTTACAATGAGCAGTTCTTC.

DNA for the CDR3: TGTGCCAGCAGCTTGGGAGGGGAAGCTTTCTTT. Translated, it gives CASSLGGEAFF. The genes are TRBV5-5 and TRBJ1-1; the D is unclear. CDR3 size: 11 residues. V was cut by 0 bases and J by 8 bases, with 5 bases left in between. CDR1 and CDR2 (germline): SGHKS, YYEKEE (reference sequence).

The chain has TRBV14 and TRBJ2-2; D gene ambiguous. The CDR3 extends over 13 amino acids. Germline CDR1 and CDR2: SGHDN and FVKESK. Trimming left V 4 bases short and J 1 base short, with 4 bases between. The CDR3 region is CASSRRNTGELFF. The CDR3 bases are TGTGCCAGCAGCCGGAGGAACACCGGGGAGCTGTTTTTT.

This rearrangement joins TRBV6-6 to TRBJ2-7, with D unresolved. Per germline, CDR1 MNHNY and CDR2 SVGAGI (reference sequence). Trimming stripped 4 bases from V and 2 bases from J, with 12 bases between. This CDR3 is 14 amino acids long. The CDR3: CASSSLAGPYEQYF. The CDR3 nucleotides read TGTGCCAGCAGTTCCCTGGCTGGGCCCTACGAGCAGTACTTC.

The chain links TRBV4-2 to TRBJ2-7; TRBD2 matches at 11 bases. Germline loops: CDR1 LGHNA, CDR2 YNFKEQ. The ends lost 0 bases at V and 4 bases at J; junction bases unmatched: 5. CDR3 length: 16 amino acids. CDR3: CASSQDRTSGYYEQYF. For the CDR3, the DNA is TGTGCCAGCAGCCAAGATCGGACTAGCGGGTATTACGAGCAGTACTTC.

The J gene is TRBJ2-3, the V gene TRBV27; 16 bases align to TRBD2. Germline assignment: CDR1 MNHEY and CDR2 SMNVEV (reference sequence). The CDR3 has 16 residues. V was clipped by 3 bases and J by 7 bases; unmatched bases: 4. This chain's CDR3 is CASSFGTSGRGYTQYF. The CDR3 bases are TGTGCCAGCAGTTTCGGGACTAGCGGGAGGGGCTATACGCAGTATTTT.

The table lists this clone with a count of one. The rearrangement joins TRBV6-6 to TRBJ2-1; TRBD1 is a possible D gene (6 bases). Germline assignment: CDR1 MNHNY and CDR2 SVGAGI (reference sequence). The ends were cut back, 2 bases at V and 7 bases at J, with 15 bases in the middle. This CDR3 has 15 amino acids. The CDR3 DNA follows: TGTGCCAGCAGTTACGAAGGACAGATAGATAATGAGCAGTTCTTC. Residues: CASSYEGQIDNEQFF.

The chain couples TRBV7-3 to TRBJ2-1, with 13 bases aligning to TRBD2. The CDR3 has 16 residues. Germline CDR1 is SGHTA and CDR2 is FQGTGA. The V gene end was trimmed by 1 base and the J gene end by 9 bases; junction bases not matched to a gene: 6. The CDR3 here is CASSLSVGLAGVEQFF. CDR3 nucleotide sequence: TGTGCCAGCAGCTTAAGCGTAGGACTAGCGGGGGTTGAGCAGTTCTTC.

V and J are TRBV7-9 and TRBJ2-7, with D perhaps matching TRBD1 (5 bases). CDR3 length: 12 residues. Germline values: CDR1 SEHNR, CDR2 FQNEAQ (reference sequence). Deletions cut 2 bases from V and 7 bases from J, with 9 bases between. The DNA of the CDR3 is TGTGCCAGCAGCTTAAGTCCAGGGGAGCAGTACGTC. Translating gives CASSLSPGEQYV.

The chain carries TRBV10-1 and TRBJ2-3, with TRBD2 matching over 14 bases. This CDR3 has 17 residues. Germline CDR1 reads WNHNN; CDR2 reads SYGVQD (reference sequence). Unmatched junction bases numbered 8, after V lost 6 bases and J lost 3 bases. The CDR3 coding sequence is TGCGCCAGCAGCGGCCCTGGGACTAGCGGGAGAACAGATACGCAGTATTTT. It is translated as CASSGPGTSGRTDTQYF.

The genes are TRBV5-1 and TRBJ1-1, with D possibly TRBD1 on 6 matching bases. This CDR3 comprises 16 residues. Trimming shortened V by 4 bases and J by 1 base, and 17 bases separated the two germline ends. The germline CDR1 and CDR2 sequences are SGHRS and YFSETQ. CDR3 protein: CASSIPNGGENTEAFF. In DNA form, the CDR3 reads TGCGCCAGCAGCATTCCGAATGGGGGCGAGAACACTGAAGCTTTCTTT.

The chain employs TRBV5-1 and TRBJ2-7; 11 positions match TRBD2. The germline gives CDR1 SGHRS, CDR2 YFSETQ. V trimming: 4 bases; J trimming: 0 bases; junction bases outside the gene matches: 3. The CDR3 has 15 residues. CDR3 nucleotide sequence: TGCGCCAGCAGCATCGGGACTAGCGGCTCCTACGAGCAGTACGTC. Its protein is CASSIGTSGSYEQYV.

The chain is built from TRBV7-9 and TRBJ2-1; D may be TRBD2 (5 bases). This CDR3 has 15 residues. Trimming removed 3 bases from V and 3 bases from J, with 12 bases in between. The germline V gene has CDR1 SEHNR and CDR2 FQNEAQ (reference sequence). In DNA, the CDR3 is TGTGCCAGCAGCTTTAGCGTGGGTGACTACAATGAGCAGTTCTTC. It specifies CASSFSVGDYNEQFF. The full variable domain, rest sourced from reference TRBV7-9 and TRBJ2-1, is DTGVSQNPRHKITKRGQNVTFRCDPISEHNRLYWYRQTLGQGPEFLTYFQNEAQLEKSRLLSDRFSAERPKGSFSTLEIQRTEQGDSAMYLCASSFSVGDYNEQFFGPGTRLTVL.